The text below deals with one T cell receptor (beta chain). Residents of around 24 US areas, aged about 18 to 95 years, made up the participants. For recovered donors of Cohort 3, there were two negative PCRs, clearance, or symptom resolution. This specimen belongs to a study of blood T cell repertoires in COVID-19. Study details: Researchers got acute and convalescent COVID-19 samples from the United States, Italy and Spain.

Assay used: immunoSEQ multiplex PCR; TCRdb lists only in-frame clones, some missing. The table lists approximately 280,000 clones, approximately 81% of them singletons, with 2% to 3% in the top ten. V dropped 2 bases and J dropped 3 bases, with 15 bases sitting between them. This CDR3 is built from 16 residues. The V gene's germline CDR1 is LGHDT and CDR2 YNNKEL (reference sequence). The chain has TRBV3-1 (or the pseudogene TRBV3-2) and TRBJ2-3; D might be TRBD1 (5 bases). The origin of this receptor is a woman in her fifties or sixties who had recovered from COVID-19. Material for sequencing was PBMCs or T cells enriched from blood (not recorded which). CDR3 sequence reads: CASSQNVRDVTDTQYF. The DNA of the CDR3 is TGTGCCAGCAGCCAAAACGTCAGGGATGTGACAGATACGCAGTATTTT.